The 3 T cell receptor beta chains below come from one sample, sequenced in a study of T cell changes during pregnancy in multiple sclerosis. TCRdb's copy holds only in-frame clones and misses some; the assay was immunoSEQ multiplex PCR. This table holds tens of thousands of clones, about 92% found once. The sequences come from peripheral blood, collected in the first trimester of pregnancy. All receptors come from a female donor with multiple sclerosis, enrolled in a pregnancy study.

J is TRBJ1-5 and V is TRBV4-1; no reliable D call. Germline V gene sequence: CDR1 MGHRA, CDR2 YSYEKL. V was shortened by 2 bases and J by 8 bases, with 13 bases between the two germline ends. The CDR3 covers 14 residues. In nucleotides, the CDR3 is TGCGCCAGCAGCCAAAGGGAGTATGCGGAGCCCCAGCATTTT. Translation: CASSQREYAEPQHF.

This clone was counted between two and nine times. V usage is TRBV7-2 and J usage is TRBJ1-2; the D gene is possibly TRBD1 (5 bases). This CDR3 region has 12 residues. From germline, CDR1 is SGHTA and CDR2 FQGNSA. With 5 bases removed from V and 6 bases from J, the gap between germline ends came to 10 bases. CDR3 bases: TGTGCCAGCAGCCACAGGTTAAATGGCTACACCTTC. This gives the protein CASSHRLNGYTF.

This chain joins TRBV19 and TRBJ1-6; 7 bases line up with TRBD1. The length of the CDR3 is 15 residues. V trimming: 6 bases; J trimming: 7 bases; junction bases outside the gene matches: 9. Germline V gives CDR1 LNHDA, CDR2 SQIVND (reference sequence). The CDR3 DNA reads as TGTGCCAGTAGCCCTCCGAGACAGGGCAATTCACCCCTCCACTTT. Translated, it gives CASSPPRQGNSPLHF.